The 23 T cell receptor beta chains reported below all come from one sample, sequenced in a study of molecular identifiers for immune sequencing clone quantification. Using its own MiXCR run on the PCR reads, TCRdb lists one record per CDR3 protein. The sample consists of about 100,000 distinct CDR3 sequences, 36% of them appearing once. Sequencing was carried out using naive CD8+ T cells from blood, with Jurkat cell RNA spiked in. Regarding subset: FACS-sorted CD8+CD4-CCR7+CD45RA+ naive T cells. The receptor source for this set is a human donor in good health. Some libraries in this study had Jurkat cell RNA spiked in.

A word on this clonotype: At one boundary the junction diverges from the germline segment, which might be a read error. The chain is built from TRBV24-1 and TRBJ2-1; D gene ambiguous. Germline V gene lookup returns CDR1 KGHDR and CDR2 SFDVKD. This CDR3 contains 11 residues. The CDR3 region is CASSVADEQFF. CDR3 bases: TGTGCCTCCAGTGTTGCAGACGAGCAGTTCTTC.

This clonotype appeared once. An end of the junction differs from the germline gene, which may be a read error. The rearrangement uses TRBV6-5 and TRBJ2-5; the D gene is possibly TRBD1 (6 bases). Germline V lookup: CDR1 MNHEY, CDR2 SVGAGI. The CDR3 has 16 amino acids. The CDR3 reads CASSYYIQGYQETQCF. CDR3 DNA sequence: TGTGCCAGCAGTTATTATATCCAGGGGTACCAAGAGACCCAGTGCTTC.

This clonotype was recorded a few times. DNA for the CDR3: TGCAGCGTTAAGGGGTTAGTCTGGGAGCAGTACTTC. It specifies CSVKGLVWEQYF. The rearrangement links TRBV29-1 to TRBJ2-7; D might be TRBD1 (5 bases). The CDR3 contains 12 residues. Germline V gene sequence: CDR1 SQVTM, CDR2 ANQGSEA. The V gene lost 5 bases and the J gene lost 7 bases, with 15 bases spanning the gap.

This clonotype was found once. Mismatch with germline at one junction end may stem from a read error. The rearrangement joins TRBV27 to TRBJ2-4, with 11 bases lining up with TRBD2. Germline assignment: CDR1 MNHEY and CDR2 SMNVEV (reference sequence). The CDR3 contains 15 residues. Here the CDR3 reads CAGSFLAGGQNIQYF. The CDR3 region has the DNA TGTGCCGGCAGTTTCCTAGCGGGAGGTCAAAACATTCAGTACTTC.

This clonotype was counted between two and nine times. This chain links TRBV16 with TRBJ2-3, with unresolved D. Germline V CDR1 and CDR2: KGHSY, FQNENV. This CDR3 is 15 amino acids long. Trimming took off 6 bases at V and 0 bases at J, with 13 bases between the two ends. CDR3 bases: TGTGCCAGCAGACAACCCGGTTCTAGCACAGATACGCAGTATTTT. As protein: CASRQPGSSTDTQYF.

This clonotype has just a few counts. The rearrangement uses TRBV7-2 and TRBJ2-7; D might be TRBD2 (6 bases). Per the germline V gene, CDR1 is SGHTA and CDR2 is FQGNSA. This CDR3 is built from 14 residues. V lost 1 base and J lost 2, with 9 bases in between. The CDR3 DNA reads TGTGCCAGCAGCTTAGGCGGGACTGCCTACGAGCAGTACTTC. This gives the protein CASSLGGTAYEQYF.

This chain connects TRBV28 to TRBJ2-7, with D possibly being TRBD2 (5 bases). The CDR3 runs 15 residues. Germline-derived CDR1 and CDR2 are MDHEN and SYDVKM. V gave up 5 bases and J gave up 5 bases, with 19 bases separating them. The CDR3 nucleotides are TGTGCCAGCAGTGCTTTGGGTGAGCGGTACCACGAGCAGTACTTC. As protein: CASSALGERYHEQYF. Drawing the rest from reference TRBV28 and TRBJ2-7, the complete variable domain is DVKVTQSSRYLVKRTGEKVFLECVQDMDHENMFWYRQDPGLGLRLIYFSYDVKMKEKGDIPEGYSVSREKKERFSLILESASTNQTSMYLCASSALGERYHEQYFGPGTRLTVT.

Turning to this clonotype: A much larger clone sits a single nucleotide away, making a read error possible. The CDR3 sequence: CACTTGLALNTGELFF. The CDR3 bases are TGTGCCTGCACTACGGGACTAGCACTGAACACCGGGGAGCTGTTTTTT. This sequence joins TRBV28 and TRBJ2-2; 9 bases fit TRBD2. The V gene's germline CDR1 is MDHEN and CDR2 SYDVKM. The CDR3 loop spans 16 amino acids. The V gene end was trimmed by 11 bases and the J gene end by 1 base; junction bases not matched to a gene: 11.

This clonotype was counted a few times. The J gene is TRBJ2-7, the V gene TRBV21-1; the DNA was not used to check the table's D call, TRBD2. TRBV21-1 is a listed pseudogene. CDR3 size: 19 residues. The CDR3: CASSPRLAGGWSSTYEQYF. CDR3 coding DNA: TGTGCCAGCAGCCCTCGACTAGCGGGAGGGTGGTCCAGCACCTACGAGCAGTACTTC.

A note on this clonotype: A much larger clone lies a single base off, so this may be a read error. The genes are TRBV10-2 and TRBJ2-5; either TRBD1 or TRBD2 may supply D (5 bases each). Germline loops: CDR1 WSHSY, CDR2 SAAADI. This CDR3 has 12 amino acids. Trimming removed 7 bases at V and 4 bases at J, with 10 bases between. CDR3 region: CASTWDRETQYF. The CDR3, as DNA: TGCGCCAGCACGTGGGACCGAGAGACCCAGTACTTC.

As for this clonotype: The CDR3 end shows no conserved phenylalanine or tryptophan, and so a read error is likely. The rearrangement joins TRBV7-6 to TRBJ1-5; TRBD1 is a possible D gene (5 bases). The CDR3 totals 13 residues. Germline V gene lookup returns CDR1 SGHVS and CDR2 FNYEAQ. V gave up 4 bases and J gave up 7 bases, with 11 bases separating them. This CDR3 is CASSSREDQPQHI. CDR3 bases: TGTGCCAGCAGCTCCAGGGAAGACCAGCCCCAGCATATT.

The chain recombines TRBV28 with TRBJ1-1, with a weak D call TRBD1 (5 bases). This CDR3 spans 12 amino acids. Germline values: CDR1 MDHEN, CDR2 SYDVKM. V lost 8 bases, J lost 3 bases, and 10 bases lay in between. CDR3 sequence (DNA): TGTGCCAGCCGTGCAGGGTACACTGAAGCTTTCTTT. Its translation: CASRAGYTEAFF.

In the case of this clonotype: Because the CDR3's place on the DNA is in doubt, the DNA is left out and the CDR3 is given as listed by TCRdb. The chain is built from TRBV9 and TRBJ1-1. The CDR3 region is 13 residues in length, termini included. The germline CDR1 and CDR2 sequences are SGDLS and YYNGEE. This CDR3 reads CASSVGLGTEASF.

The table lists this clonotype with many counts. The chain has TRBV5-6 and TRBJ2-3; TRBD1 is a possible D gene (5 bases). This CDR3 spans 15 amino acids. Germline CDR1 is SGHDT and CDR2 is YYEEEE. V was shortened by 4 bases and J by 2 bases, with 14 bases between the two germline ends. The CDR3 region is CASSGWGTYTDTQYF. CDR3 bases: TGTGCCAGCAGCGGATGGGGCACCTACACAGATACGCAGTATTTT.

This clonotype turned up a few times. The chain uses TRBV2 and TRBJ2-7; no firm D call. The CDR3 is made up of 13 amino acids. In germline, CDR1 is SNHLY, CDR2 FYNNEI. The V gene lost 4 bases and the J gene lost 1 base, with 8 bases spanning the gap. CDR3 protein: CASSGPDSYEQYF. CDR3 nucleotides: TGTGCCAGCAGTGGTCCTGATTCCTACGAGCAGTACTTC.

This clonotype was detected once. The junction departs from germline at one end; a sequencing error may be responsible. The gene calls are TRBV27 and TRBJ1-5; D not resolved. CDR1 is MNHEY, CDR2 SMNVEV, per germline (reference sequence). The CDR3 contains 16 residues. CDR3 in DNA: TGTACCAGCAGTCACTTTAGTTTATACGCTTCTCAGCCCCAGCATTTT. Translated, it gives CTSSHFSLYASQPQHF.

A remark on this clonotype: This may come from a read error, since a much larger clone is one base off. V gene TRBV2 combines with J gene TRBJ2-2, with 12 bases identical to TRBD2. The length of the CDR3 is 17 residues. Germline V gene lookup returns CDR1 SNHLY and CDR2 FYNNEI. V lost 6 bases to trimming and J lost 1 base; unmatched junction nucleotides: 6. CDR3 coding DNA: TGTGCCAGCAGGGTGACTAGCGGGGGTATGAACACCGGGGAGCTGTTTTTT. Translated: CASRVTSGGMNTGELFF. Looking up the rest from reference TRBV2 and TRBJ2-2 gives the full variable domain: EPEVTQTPSHQVTQMGQEVILRCVPISNHLYFYWYRQILGQKVEFLVSFYNNEISEKSEIFDDQFSVERPDGSNFTLKIRSTKLEDSAMYFCASRVTSGGMNTGELFFGEGSRLTVL.

This clonotype appeared once. The missing conserved phenylalanine or tryptophan at the end of this CDR3 makes a read error likely. J is TRBJ1-6 and V is TRBV6-5; 7 positions match TRBD1. With 6 bases clipped from V and 11 bases from J, the junction kept 19 bases outside the gene matches. Germline assignment: CDR1 MNHEY and CDR2 SVGAGI. The CDR3 has 17 amino acids. CDR3 sequence: CASSDRQGQGVQPPLHY. In nucleotides, the CDR3 is TGTGCCAGCAGCGATCGACAGGGCCAGGGGGTGCAACCACCCCTCCACTAT.

This clonotype was counted only a few times. The chain recombines TRBV4-1 with TRBJ2-5, with 10 bases identical to TRBD1. The CDR3 totals 15 residues. The germline CDR1 and CDR2 sequences are MGHRA and YSYEKL. V gave up 4 bases and J gave up 2 bases; unmatched junction bases: 4. CDR3 loop: CASSLSGQGQETQYF. The CDR3 coding sequence is TGCGCCAGCAGCCTCTCGGGACAGGGGCAAGAGACCCAGTACTTC.

The sample holds a few counts of this clonotype. J is TRBJ2-7 and V is TRBV27; possibly TRBD2 for D (5 bases). V gave up 9 bases and J gave up 5 bases, with 20 bases separating them. The CDR3 consists of 14 residues. Germline CDR1 is MNHEY and CDR2 is SMNVEV (reference sequence). The CDR3 sequence: CASRTSGVSHEQYF. The CDR3 nucleotides read TGTGCCAGTCGAACGTCCGGGGTGTCCCACGAGCAGTACTTC.

This clonotype was seen only a few times. This chain joins TRBV7-9 and TRBJ2-7, with 10 bases lining up with TRBD1. There are 17 residues in the CDR3. The trim removed 5 bases at V and 5 bases at J, leaving 15 bases unmatched. From germline, CDR1 is SEHNR and CDR2 FQNEAQ (reference sequence). This CDR3 reads CASSTLLAGTGADEQYF. DNA for the CDR3: TGTGCCAGCAGCACCCTTCTTGCCGGGACAGGGGCCGACGAGCAGTACTTC.

The sample holds a few counts of this clonotype. CDR3 residues: CASSPVGLSGANVLTF. In DNA form, the CDR3 reads TGTGCCAGCAGTCCCGTGGGCCTCTCTGGGGCCAACGTCCTGACTTTC. This sequence joins TRBV27 and TRBJ2-6; D is unclear. This CDR3 contains 16 residues. Trimming shortened V by 5 bases and J by 0 bases, and 11 bases separated the two germline ends. Looked up from germline, CDR1 is MNHEY and CDR2 is SMNVEV (reference sequence).

About this clonotype: A much larger clone differs by one base, so this may be a read error. V usage is TRBV28 and J usage is TRBJ2-4; D ambiguous. The CDR3 has 16 amino acids. Trimming stripped 3 bases from V and 2 bases from J, with 14 bases between. Germline-derived CDR1 and CDR2 are MDHEN and SYDVKM. CDR3 coding DNA: TGTGCCAGCAGTTTGGACGCCGATTGGACCAAAAACATTCAGTACTTC. Translated: CASSLDADWTKNIQYF.